This T cell receptor (beta chain) was retrieved from a study of blood T cell repertoires in COVID-19. The repertoire was sequenced with immunoSEQ multiplex PCR; TCRdb's copy has only in-frame clones and lacks some. Of a few hundred thousand clones in the sample, around nine tenths were seen once. What was sequenced was PBMCs or T cells enriched from blood (not recorded which). This TCR was recovered from a woman aged 45 to 65 who had recovered from COVID-19.

The CDR3 DNA follows: TGTGCCACCAAACGATTTCGGGAAAGCACAGATACGCAGTATTTT. As protein: CATKRFRESTDTQYF. The chain uses TRBV6-5 and TRBJ2-3; D is possibly TRBD2 (5 bases). The CDR3 runs 15 residues. The V gene's germline CDR1 is MNHEY and CDR2 SVGAGI. Trimming pared 10 bases from V and 0 bases from J, leaving 17 bases between.